This entry lists 6 T cell receptor beta chains sequenced from one sample in a study of cytomegalovirus exposure and HLA in healthy donors. Use of 60 Vbeta and 13 Jbeta primers characterized the PCR. The repertoire was sequenced with immunoSEQ multiplex PCR; TCRdb's copy has only in-frame clones and lacks some. The sample has approximately 140,000 clones, and its top ten clones hold 1.5% to 2%. What was sequenced was PBMCs. These receptor sequences come from a woman in her forties or fifties in good health and CMV-seronegative.

The genes are TRBV28 and TRBJ2-4; the match to TRBD1 covers 7 bases. Losses at the gene ends were 6 bases for V and 1 base for J; bases not matched to a gene: 3. CDR3 size: 14 residues. CDR1 is MDHEN and CDR2 is SYDVKM in the germline V gene. The CDR3 DNA reads TGTGCCAGCAGCGGGACAGCCGCCAAAAACATTCAGTACTTC. It codes for CASSGTAAKNIQYF.

The V call is TRBV30, the J call TRBJ1-5; tentatively, D is TRBD1 (6 bases). The ends were cut back, 2 bases at V and 5 bases at J, with 25 bases in the middle. Germline CDR1 is GTSNPN and CDR2 is SVGIG (reference sequence). The length of the CDR3 is 18 residues. The CDR3 sequence is CAWSPTPRGAGLDQPQHF. CDR3 in DNA: TGTGCCTGGAGTCCCACACCGCGGGGGGCCGGTTTAGATCAGCCCCAGCATTTT.

This chain joins TRBV5-1 and TRBJ2-5; 7 bases match TRBD2. The CDR3 extends over 15 amino acids. The V gene end was trimmed by 2 bases and the J gene end by 3 bases; junction bases not matched to a gene: 7. CDR1 and CDR2 (germline): SGHRS, YFSETQ. CDR3 bases: TGCGCCAGCAGCTTCCCGGGGGGTAGAGAAGAGACCCAGTACTTC. Its protein product is CASSFPGGREETQYF.

V gene TRBV19 combines with J gene TRBJ1-5, with TRBD1 identical over 9 bases. Trimming took 1 base from V and 7 from J; bases not matched to a gene: 5. Germline V gene lookup returns CDR1 LNHDA and CDR2 SQIVND (reference sequence). The CDR3 loop spans 15 amino acids. The CDR3 is CASSIVGTGKQPQHF. The CDR3 DNA reads TGTGCCAGTAGTATAGTGGGGACAGGGAAGCAGCCCCAGCATTTT.

The gene calls are TRBV19 and TRBJ2-3, with 8 bases matching TRBD1. The CDR3 contains 13 residues. Trimming at V came to 6 bases and at J to 5 bases, leaving 4 bases not matched to a gene. Germline values: CDR1 LNHDA, CDR2 SQIVND (reference sequence). The CDR3 reads CASSDRGGDTQYF. For the CDR3, the DNA is TGTGCCAGTAGCGACAGGGGCGGAGATACGCAGTATTTT.

The CDR3 region is CASSLGQGPEAFF. The CDR3 DNA reads TGCGCCAGCAGCTTGGGACAGGGTCCTGAAGCTTTCTTT. The chain carries TRBV5-1 and TRBJ1-1; 7 positions match TRBD1. The CDR3 covers 13 residues. V trimming: 0 bases; J trimming: 6 bases; junction bases outside the gene matches: 2. CDR1 is SGHRS and CDR2 is YFSETQ in the germline V gene.